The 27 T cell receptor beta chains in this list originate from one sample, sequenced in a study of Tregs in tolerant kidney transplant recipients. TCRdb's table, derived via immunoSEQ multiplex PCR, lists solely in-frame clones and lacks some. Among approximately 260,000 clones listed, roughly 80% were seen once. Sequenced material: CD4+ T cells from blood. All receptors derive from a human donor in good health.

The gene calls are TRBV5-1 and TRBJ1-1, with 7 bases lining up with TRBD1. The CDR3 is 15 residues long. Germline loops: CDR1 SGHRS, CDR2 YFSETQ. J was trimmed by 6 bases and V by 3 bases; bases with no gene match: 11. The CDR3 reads CASSWGDRDVAEAFF. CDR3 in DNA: TGCGCCAGCAGCTGGGGCGACAGGGACGTCGCTGAAGCTTTCTTT. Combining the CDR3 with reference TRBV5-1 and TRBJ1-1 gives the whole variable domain KAGVTQTPRYLIKTRGQQVTLSCSPISGHRSVSWYQQTPGQGLQFLFEYFSETQRNKGNFPGRFSGRQFSNSRSEMNVSTLELGDSALYLCASSWGDRDVAEAFFGQGTRLTVV.

This chain's CDR3 is CASSHTDTQYF. As DNA, the CDR3 is TGCGCCAGCAGCCATACAGATACGCAGTATTTT. The chain joins TRBV5-1 to TRBJ2-3; D is undetermined. Germline-derived CDR1 and CDR2 are SGHRS and YFSETQ. Trimming stripped 4 bases from V and 3 bases from J, with 3 bases between. The CDR3 extends over 11 amino acids.

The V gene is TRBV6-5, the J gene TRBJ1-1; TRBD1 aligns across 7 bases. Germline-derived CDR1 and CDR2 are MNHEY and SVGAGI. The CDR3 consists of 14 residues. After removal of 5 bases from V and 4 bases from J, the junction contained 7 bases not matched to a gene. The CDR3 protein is CASSPRQGGTEAFF. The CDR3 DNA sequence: TGTGCCAGCAGTCCGCGACAGGGCGGCACTGAAGCTTTCTTT.

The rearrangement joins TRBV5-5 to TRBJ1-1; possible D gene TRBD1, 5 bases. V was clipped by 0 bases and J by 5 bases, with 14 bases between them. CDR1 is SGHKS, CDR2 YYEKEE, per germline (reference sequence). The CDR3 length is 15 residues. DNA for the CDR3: TGTGCCAGCAGCTTGGTTCCCAGGGCCTTAACTGAAGCTTTCTTT. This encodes CASSLVPRALTEAFF.

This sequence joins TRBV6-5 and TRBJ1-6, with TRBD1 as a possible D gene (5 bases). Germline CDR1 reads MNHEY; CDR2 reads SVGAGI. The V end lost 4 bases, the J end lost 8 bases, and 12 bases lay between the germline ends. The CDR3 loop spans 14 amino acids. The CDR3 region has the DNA TGTGCCAGCAGTTCCGGGGCCGTCTATTCACCCCTCCACTTT. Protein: CASSSGAVYSPLHF.

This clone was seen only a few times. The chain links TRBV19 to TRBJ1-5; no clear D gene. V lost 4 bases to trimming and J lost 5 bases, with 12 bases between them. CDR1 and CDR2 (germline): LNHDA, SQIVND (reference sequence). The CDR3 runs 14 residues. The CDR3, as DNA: TGTGCCAGTAGTACAACAGACCGGTATCAGCCCCAGCATTTT. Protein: CASSTTDRYQPQHF.

The DNA of the CDR3 is TGTGCCAGCAGCTGGGGAACGCGACAAGAGACCCAGTACTTC. Translation: CASSWGTRQETQYF. V is TRBV7-8 and J is TRBJ2-5, with D uncertain. This CDR3 is 14 amino acids long. CDR1 SGHVS and CDR2 FQNEAQ come from the germline V gene. Trimming took 4 bases from V and 2 from J, leaving 11 bases between them.

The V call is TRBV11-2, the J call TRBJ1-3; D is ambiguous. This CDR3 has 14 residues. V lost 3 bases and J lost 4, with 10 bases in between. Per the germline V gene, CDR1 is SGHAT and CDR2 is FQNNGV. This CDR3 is CASSLQVRGNTIYF. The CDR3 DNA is TGTGCCAGCAGCTTGCAGGTCCGGGGAAACACCATATATTTT.

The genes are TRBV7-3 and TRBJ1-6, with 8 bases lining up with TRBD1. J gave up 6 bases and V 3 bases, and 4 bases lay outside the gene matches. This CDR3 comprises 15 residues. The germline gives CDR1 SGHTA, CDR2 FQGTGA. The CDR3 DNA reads TGTGCCAGCAGCTTGCAGGGGGCGAGTAATTCACCCCTCCACTTT. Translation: CASSLQGASNSPLHF.

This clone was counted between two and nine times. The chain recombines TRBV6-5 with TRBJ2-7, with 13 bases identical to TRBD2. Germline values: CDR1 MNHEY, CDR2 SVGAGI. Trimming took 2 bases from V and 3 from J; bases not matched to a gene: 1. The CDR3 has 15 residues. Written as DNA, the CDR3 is TGTGCCAGCAGTTACCGACTAGCGGGAGGCTACGAGCAGTACTTC. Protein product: CASSYRLAGGYEQYF.

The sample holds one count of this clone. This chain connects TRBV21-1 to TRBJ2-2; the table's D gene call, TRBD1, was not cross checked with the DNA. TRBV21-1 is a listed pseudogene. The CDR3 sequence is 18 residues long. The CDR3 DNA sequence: TGTGCCAGCAGCGCACGGACAGGGCCCGCAGTAAACACCGGGGAGCTGTTTTTT. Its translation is CASSARTGPAVNTGELFF.

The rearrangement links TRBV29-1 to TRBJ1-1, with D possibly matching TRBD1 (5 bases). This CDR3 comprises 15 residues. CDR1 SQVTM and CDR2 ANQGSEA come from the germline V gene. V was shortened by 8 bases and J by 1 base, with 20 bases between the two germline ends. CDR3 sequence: CSSRKGTLKNTEAFF. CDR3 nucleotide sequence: TGCAGCTCCAGGAAAGGGACTCTTAAGAACACTGAAGCTTTCTTT.

This CDR3 reads CATSWTSGRSGGELFF. In DNA, the CDR3 is TGTGCCACCAGCTGGACTAGCGGGAGGTCGGGCGGGGAGCTGTTTTTT. V and J are TRBV15 and TRBJ2-2, with 14 bases lining up with TRBD2. This CDR3 region has 16 residues. Germline V lookup: CDR1 LNHNV, CDR2 YYDKDF (reference sequence). V shed 5 bases and J 7 bases; nucleotides not matched to a gene: 6.

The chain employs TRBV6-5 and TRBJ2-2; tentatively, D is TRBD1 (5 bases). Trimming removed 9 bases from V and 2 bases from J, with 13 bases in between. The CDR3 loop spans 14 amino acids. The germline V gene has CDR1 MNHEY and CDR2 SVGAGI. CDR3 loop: CASARQGNTGELFF. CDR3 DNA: TGTGCCAGTGCGCGGCAGGGAAACACCGGGGAGCTGTTTTTT.

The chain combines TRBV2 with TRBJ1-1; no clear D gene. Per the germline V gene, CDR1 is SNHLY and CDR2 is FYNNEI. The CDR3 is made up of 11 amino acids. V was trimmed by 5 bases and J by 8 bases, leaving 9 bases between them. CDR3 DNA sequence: TGTGCCAGCAGTCAGCGCGGGGAAGCTTTCTTT. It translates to CASSQRGEAFF.

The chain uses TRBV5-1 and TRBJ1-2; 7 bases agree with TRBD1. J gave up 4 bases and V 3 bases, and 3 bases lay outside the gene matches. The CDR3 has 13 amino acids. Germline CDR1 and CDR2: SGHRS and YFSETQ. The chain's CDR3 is CASSSDRAYGYTF. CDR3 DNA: TGCGCCAGCAGCTCCGACAGGGCCTATGGCTACACCTTC.

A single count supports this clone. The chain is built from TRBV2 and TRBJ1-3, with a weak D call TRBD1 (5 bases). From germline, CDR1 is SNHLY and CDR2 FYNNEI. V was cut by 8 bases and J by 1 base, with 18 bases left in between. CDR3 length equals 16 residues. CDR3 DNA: TGTGCCAGCGCTGACGCCAGGGCAGGGTCTGGAAACACCATATATTTT. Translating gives CASADARAGSGNTIYF.

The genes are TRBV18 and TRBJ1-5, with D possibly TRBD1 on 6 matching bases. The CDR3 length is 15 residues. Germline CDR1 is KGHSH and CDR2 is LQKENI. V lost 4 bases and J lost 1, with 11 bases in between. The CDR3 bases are TGTGCCAGCTCACTGGTAGGGGGGAGCAATCAGCCCCAGCATTTT. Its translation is CASSLVGGSNQPQHF.

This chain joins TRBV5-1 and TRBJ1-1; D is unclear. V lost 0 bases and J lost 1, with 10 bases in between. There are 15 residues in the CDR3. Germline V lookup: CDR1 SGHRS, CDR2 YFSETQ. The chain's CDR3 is CASSLARQKNTEAFF. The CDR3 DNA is TGCGCCAGCAGCTTGGCCCGTCAGAAGAACACTGAAGCTTTCTTT.

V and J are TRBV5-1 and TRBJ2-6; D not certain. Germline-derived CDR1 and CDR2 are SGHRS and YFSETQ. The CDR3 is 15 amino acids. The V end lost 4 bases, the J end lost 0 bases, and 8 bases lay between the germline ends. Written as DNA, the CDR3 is TGCGCCAGCAGCCATCAGAGCTCTGGGGCCAACGTCCTGACTTTC. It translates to CASSHQSSGANVLTF.

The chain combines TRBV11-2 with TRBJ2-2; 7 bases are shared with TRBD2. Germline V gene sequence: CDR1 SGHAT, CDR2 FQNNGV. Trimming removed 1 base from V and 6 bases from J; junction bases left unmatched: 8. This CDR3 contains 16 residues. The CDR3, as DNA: TGTGCCAGCAGCTTAGGGACTAGGCGGGAACCCGGGGAGCTGTTTTTT. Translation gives CASSLGTRREPGELFF.

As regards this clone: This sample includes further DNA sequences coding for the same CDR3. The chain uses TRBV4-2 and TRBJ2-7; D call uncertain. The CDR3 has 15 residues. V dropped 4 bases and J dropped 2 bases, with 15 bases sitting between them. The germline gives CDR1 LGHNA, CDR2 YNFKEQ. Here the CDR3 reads CASSPDTGPAYEQYF. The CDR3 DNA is TGTGCCAGCAGCCCAGACACCGGGCCGGCCTACGAGCAGTACTTC.

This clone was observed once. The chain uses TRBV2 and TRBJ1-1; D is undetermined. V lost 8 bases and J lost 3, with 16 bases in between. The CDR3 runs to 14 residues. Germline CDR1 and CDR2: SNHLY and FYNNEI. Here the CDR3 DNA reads TGTGCCAGCTTAGGCCGGGAGGCCTACACTGAAGCTTTCTTT. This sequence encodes CASLGREAYTEAFF.

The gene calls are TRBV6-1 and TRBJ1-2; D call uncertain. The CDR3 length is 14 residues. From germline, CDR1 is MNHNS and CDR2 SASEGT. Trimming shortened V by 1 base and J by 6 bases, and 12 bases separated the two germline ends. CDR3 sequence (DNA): TGTGCCAGCAGTGAAGTCGGCAGGTACGATGGCTACACCTTC. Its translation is CASSEVGRYDGYTF.

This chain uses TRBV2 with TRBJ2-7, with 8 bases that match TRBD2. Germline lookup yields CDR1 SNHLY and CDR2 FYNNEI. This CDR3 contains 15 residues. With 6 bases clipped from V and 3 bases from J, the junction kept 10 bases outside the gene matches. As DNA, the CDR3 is TGTGCCAGCAGCAGTGAAGGTAGCGGGAACTACGAGCAGTACTTC. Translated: CASSSEGSGNYEQYF.

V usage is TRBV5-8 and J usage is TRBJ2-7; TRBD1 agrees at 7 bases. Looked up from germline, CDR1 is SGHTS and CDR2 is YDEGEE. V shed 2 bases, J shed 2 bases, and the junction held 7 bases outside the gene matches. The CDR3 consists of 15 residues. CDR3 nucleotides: TGTGCCAGCAGCTTTAGGGGACAGCCGGCCTACGAGCAGTACTTC. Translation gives CASSFRGQPAYEQYF.

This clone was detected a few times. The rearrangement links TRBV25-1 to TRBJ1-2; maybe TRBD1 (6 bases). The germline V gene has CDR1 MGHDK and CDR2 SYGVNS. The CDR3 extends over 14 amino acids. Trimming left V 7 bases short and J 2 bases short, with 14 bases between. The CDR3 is CASTLHGGNYGYTF. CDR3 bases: TGTGCCAGCACCCTCCACGGGGGCAACTATGGCTACACCTTC.